This T cell receptor beta chain was documented in a study of beta chain features in type 1 diabetes. The CDR3 runs 12 residues. Germline CDR1 and CDR2: SGHRS and YFSETQ. V lost 3 bases, J lost 6 bases, and 7 bases lay in between. Study findings and constraints: Type 1 diabetes patients had moderately but significantly shorter TCRB CDR3s in all four CD4+ subsets.

Heparinised blood was drawn once per donor, averaging roughly 120 mL. Each of the CD4+ naive, central memory, regulatory and stem cell-like memory populations was sorted via CD45RO/CCR7/CD25/CD127/CD95/CD27. In all sorted populations, purity surpassed 95%. A few counts support this clone. Its antigen is unknown. Every bit of the isolated RNA underwent reverse transcription, so sequencing read expressed TCRB transcripts. Libraries were prepared by immunoSEQ multiplex PCR; TCRdb keeps only in-frame clonotypes and omits some of them. Of about 290,000 clones in the sample, under 8.5% were seen once. The chain uses TRBV5-1 and TRBJ2-1; D gene uncertain. This clonotype was sampled from a woman under 30 in good health. Sequenced: central memory CD4+ T cells from blood. The CDR3 DNA is TGCGCCAGCAGCTCGGGCCTCAATGAGCAGTTCTTC. Protein sequence: CASSSGLNEQFF.